This T cell receptor beta chain was profiled in a study of blood T cell repertoires in COVID-19. The wider study: Material from acute and convalescent COVID-19 was sourced from the United States, Italy and Spain. T cells, B-cell-depleted T cells, or PBMCs provided the cDNA or gDNA that served as material.

Under the authors' procedure: From reference gene primer amplification, estimates of nucleated cell counts were derived. The protocol was immunoSEQ multiplex PCR, while the TCRdb copy is restricted to in-frame clones and leaves out a portion. V and J calls and clone size are given by that table; D and trimming were obtained from the DNA. The sample consists of about 250,000 clones, roughly 83% of them appearing once. Looked up from germline, CDR1 is SGHAT and CDR2 is FQNNGV. V was pared by 6 bases and J by 6 bases, with 7 bases of the junction left unmatched. The CDR3 consists of 14 residues. The material sequenced was peripheral blood. The source of this sequence is a man at least 80 years old with acute or convalescent COVID-19. This rearrangement joins TRBV11-2 to TRBJ1-4; 7 bases match TRBD1. The CDR3, as DNA: TGTGCCAGCAGTAAAAACAGGGGTCATGAAAAACTGTTTTTT. It encodes CASSKNRGHEKLFF. The whole variable domain, filled in from reference TRBV11-2 and TRBJ1-4, reads EAGVAQSPRYKIIEKRQSVAFWCNPISGHATLYWYQQILGQGPKLLIQFQNNGVVDDSQLPKDRFSAERLKGVDSTLKIQPAKLEDSAVYLCASSKNRGHEKLFFGSGTQLSVL.